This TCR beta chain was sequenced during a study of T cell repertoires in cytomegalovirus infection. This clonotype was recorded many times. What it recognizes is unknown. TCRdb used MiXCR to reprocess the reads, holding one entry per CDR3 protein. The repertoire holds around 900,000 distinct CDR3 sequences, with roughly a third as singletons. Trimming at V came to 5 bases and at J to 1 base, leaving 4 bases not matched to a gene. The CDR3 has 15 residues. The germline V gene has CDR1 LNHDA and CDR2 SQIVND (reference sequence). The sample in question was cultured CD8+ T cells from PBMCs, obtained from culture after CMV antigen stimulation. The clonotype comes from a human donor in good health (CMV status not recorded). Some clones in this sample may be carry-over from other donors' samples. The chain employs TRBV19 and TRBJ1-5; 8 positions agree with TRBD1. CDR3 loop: CASSFRTGSNQPQHF. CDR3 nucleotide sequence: TGTGCCAGTAGTTTTCGGACAGGGAGCAATCAGCCCCAGCATTTT.